The subject of this entry is one T cell receptor (beta chain). Germline V gene sequence: CDR1 KGHDR, CDR2 SFDVKD. The CDR3 loop spans 19 amino acids. Germline trimming cut 6 bases from V and 6 bases from J; bases unmatched to any gene: 17. This specimen comes from a study of blood T cell repertoires in COVID-19. Across the study: The analysed material was cDNA or gDNA that came from T cells, B-cell-depleted T cells, or PBMCs.

In the original processing: Cell counts per sample came from amplifying reference gene primers. Sequencing was performed with immunoSEQ multiplex PCR; in TCRdb, only in-frame clones are kept and a portion is missing. V, J and clone size reflect that table, while D and trimming were determined from the DNA. The sample shows approximately 100,000 clones, approximately 80% of them seen only once. This TCR came from a human donor in a cohort sampled during active COVID-19. The sequenced sample was peripheral blood. The rearrangement joins TRBV24-1 to TRBJ2-1; 12 nucleotides match TRBD2. CDR3 nucleotides: TGTGCCACCAGTAATATTAGAGGTTCGACTAGCGGGAGTTTCAATGAGCAGTTCTTC. As protein: CATSNIRGSTSGSFNEQFF.